The clone carrying this T cell receptor beta chain was counted many times. TCRdb processed the RT-PCR reads anew with MiXCR; each CDR3 protein has one entry. The sample lists about 780,000 distinct CDR3 sequences, about 18% occurring once. The sample belongs to a study of response to subunit inactivated influenza vaccine. The origin of this receptor is a man in his forties or fifties who received an inactivated influenza vaccine. The sample in question was PBMCs from blood, obtained approximately 5 days after vaccination.

This CDR3 reads CAIGGALNTEAFF. The CDR3 nucleotides read TGTGCCATCGGGGGGGCGCTGAACACTGAAGCTTTCTTT. This chain uses TRBV10-3 with TRBJ1-1; D is possibly TRBD1 (6 bases). This CDR3 has 13 residues. V was pared by 8 bases and J by 0 bases, with 10 bases between. Germline CDR1 is ENHRY and CDR2 is SYGVKD.